Listed below are T cell receptor beta chains from one sample, sequenced in a study of control samples from healthy donors and cancer patients. Assay: immunoSEQ multiplex PCR; the TCRdb copy retains only in-frame clones and omits some. Of 70,000 or so clones listed, 84% are singletons. Material for sequencing was blood. These receptor sequences come from a man aged 50 or older in good health. Both conserved end residues are part of each CDR3. The D gene is left open where the match is weak. Clone sizes are given selectively: once, few, many, or a class where the clone is expanded.

J gene	clone size	D gene	CDR3 length	V gene	CDR3 protein	CDR3 DNA
TRBJ2-3	once	TRBD2	15	TRBV7-7	CASSTSGASTDTQYF	TGTGCTAGCAGCACCAGCGGGGCTAGCACAGATACGCAGTATTTT
TRBJ1-4	-	-	13	TRBV2	CASQGGLKEKLFF	TGTGCCTCCCAAGGGGGGTTGAAGGAAAAACTGTTTTTT
TRBJ2-7	-	-	17	TRBV15	CATSTLGQRSGSYEQYF	TGTGCCACCAGCACCCTGGGGCAGAGGTCGGGGAGCTACGAGCAGTACTTC
TRBJ1-6	-	-	11	TRBV24-1	CATTTGSPLHF	TGTGCCACCACAACGGGTTCACCCCTCCACTTT
TRBJ1-1	once	TRBD1	13	TRBV29-1	CSARQGLNTEAFF	TGCAGCGCGCGACAGGGTTTGAACACTGAAGCTTTCTTT
TRBJ1-2	-	TRBD1	16	TRBV6-1	CASSGVRTGVNYGYTF	TGTGCCAGCAGTGGGGTACGGACAGGCGTCAACTATGGCTACACCTTC
TRBJ1-4	-	-	15	TRBV7-2	CASSLTSGTFEKLFF	TGTGCCAGCAGTTTGACCAGCGGGACTTTCGAAAAACTGTTTTTT
TRBJ2-5	once	-	15	TRBV5-6	CASSLLREEIETQYF	TGTGCCAGCAGCTTGCTCAGGGAGGAGATAGAGACCCAGTACTTC
TRBJ1-2	few	TRBD1	15	TRBV6-5	CASRGYRGGDYGYTF	TGTGCCAGCAGAGGTTACAGGGGGGGGGACTATGGCTACACCTTC
TRBJ1-2	-	-	13	TRBV24-1	CATSEGQDYGYTF	TGTGCCACCAGTGAGGGACAAGACTATGGCTACACCTTC
TRBJ2-5	-	TRBD2	16	TRBV4-1	CASSQPLAGGRETQYF	TGCGCCAGCAGCCAACCTCTAGCGGGGGGGCGGGAGACCCAGTACTTC
TRBJ1-1	many	-	10	TRBV29-1	CSVLDTEAFF	TGCAGCGTTCTGGACACTGAAGCTTTCTTT
TRBJ1-5	-	TRBD1	14	TRBV3-1/TRBV3-2	CASSQTGGWQPQHF	TGTGCCAGCAGCCAGACAGGGGGGTGGCAGCCCCAGCATTTT
TRBJ1-2	-	-	15	TRBV11-2	CASSLGTGANYGYTF	TGTGCCAGCAGCTTAGGAACCGGAGCTAACTATGGCTACACCTTC
TRBJ2-1	-	TRBD2	17	TRBV24-1	CATSDLRAGGPLGEQFF	TGTGCCACCAGTGATTTGCGGGCGGGAGGGCCACTTGGTGAGCAGTTCTTC
TRBJ1-4	once	TRBD1	15	TRBV19	CASSVGGAGGKKLFF	TGTGCCAGTAGTGTAGGCGGGGCAGGGGGAAAAAAACTGTTTTTT
TRBJ1-1	-	TRBD1	14	TRBV30	CAWNRQGFRTEAFF	TGTGCCTGGAATCGACAGGGCTTTCGAACTGAAGCTTTCTTT
TRBJ2-7	-	TRBD1	15	TRBV7-9	CASSLAGQGAYEQYF	TGTGCCAGCAGCTTAGCCGGACAGGGGGCCTACGAGCAGTACTTC
TRBJ2-2	once	-	14	TRBV28	CASTPGSYTGELFF	TGTGCCAGCACACCAGGGAGTTATACCGGGGAGCTGTTTTTT
TRBJ2-3	-	TRBD2	17	TRBV5-1	CASSLGGSGIYTDTQYF	TGCGCCAGCAGCTTGGGGGGTAGCGGGATATACACAGATACGCAGTATTTT
TRBJ2-7	-	-	11	TRBV2	CASRDPYEQYF	TGTGCCAGCAGGGACCCTTACGAGCAGTACTTC
TRBJ1-6	few	-	15	TRBV28	CATGRGPSYNSPLHF	TGTGCCACCGGACGGGGACCCTCCTATAATTCACCCCTCCACTTT
TRBJ1-5	-	-	15	TRBV4-2	CASSQVTGGNQPQHF	TGTGCCAGCAGCCAAGTCACCGGGGGCAATCAGCCCCAGCATTTT
TRBJ2-3	-	TRBD2	14	TRBV3-1/TRBV3-2	CASGAGVVADTQYF	TGTGCCAGCGGGGCGGGAGTTGTGGCAGATACGCAGTATTTT
TRBJ1-4	-	TRBD1	15	TRBV4-2	CASSQDVGQEEKLFF	TGTGCCAGCAGCCAAGATGTAGGACAGGAGGAAAAACTGTTTTTT
TRBJ2-7	-	-	11	TRBV6-5	CASSSQGGQYF	TGTGCCAGCAGTTCACAGGGTGGGCAGTACTTC
TRBJ2-2	-	-	12	TRBV5-5	CASRTNTGELFF	TGTGCCAGCAGAACGAACACCGGGGAGCTGTTTTTT
TRBJ2-2	-	-	15	TRBV7-6	CASSSGQRDTGELFF	TGTGCCAGCAGCTCCGGACAGCGTGACACCGGGGAGCTGTTTTTT
TRBJ2-5	-	-	14	TRBV14	CASSQGLGRETQYF	TGTGCCAGCAGCCAGGGGCTCGGCCGGGAGACCCAGTACTTC